Following are 12 T cell receptor beta chains from one sample sequenced in a study of OX40 agonist ivuxolimab in advanced cancers. The data were produced by immunoSEQ multiplex PCR, yet TCRdb's version contains in-frame clones alone and is incomplete. This table holds over 55,000 clones, just over 90% found once. This sample comprised CD4+ or CD8+ T cells sorted from blood, obtained in a trial of the OX40 agonist ivuxolimab. These receptor sequences come from an adult with an advanced solid tumor such as melanoma, head and neck, liver or kidney cancer.

This chain joins TRBV7-8 and TRBJ1-2; D might be TRBD1 (5 bases). From germline, CDR1 is SGHVS and CDR2 FQNEAQ. This CDR3 has 14 amino acids. The V and J ends lost 4 bases and 5 bases respectively, with 14 bases between them. As DNA, the CDR3 is TGTGCCAGCAGCTCCGACTATGGGACGTATGGCTACACCTTC. It is translated as CASSSDYGTYGYTF.

V gene TRBV6-1 combines with J gene TRBJ1-1, with 7 bases that match TRBD1. V lost 4 bases, J lost 4 bases, and 9 bases stayed unmatched. The germline V gene has CDR1 MNHNS and CDR2 SASEGT. The CDR3 is 15 residues long. CDR3 in amino acids: CASSVVGGGSTEAFF. Here the CDR3 DNA reads TGTGCCAGCAGTGTCGTAGGGGGCGGGAGCACTGAAGCTTTCTTT.

The V and J genes are TRBV6-5 and TRBJ2-2; TRBD2 agrees at 10 bases. Germline V gene lookup returns CDR1 MNHEY and CDR2 SVGAGI. The CDR3 has 15 residues. J was trimmed by 5 bases and V by 6 bases; bases with no gene match: 6. CDR3 DNA sequence: TGTGCCAGCAGGAGATTACTAGCGGGGACCGGGGAGCTGTTTTTT. It encodes CASRRLLAGTGELFF.

The CDR3 sequence: CASTQGAGVQETQYF. The CDR3 bases are TGCGCCAGTACCCAGGGAGCGGGAGTTCAAGAGACCCAGTACTTC. The chain links TRBV5-1 to TRBJ2-5; 8 positions match TRBD2. V was pared by 8 bases and J by 2 bases, with 11 bases of the junction left unmatched. Germline lookup yields CDR1 SGHRS and CDR2 YFSETQ. The CDR3 is 15 amino acids.

The V and J genes are TRBV7-9 and TRBJ2-7; 11 bases fit TRBD2. The CDR3 has 16 amino acids. With V trimmed by 2 bases and J by 6 bases, 9 bases remained unmatched. Germline V CDR1 and CDR2: SEHNR, FQNEAQ (reference sequence). The CDR3 sequence is CASSLSFGLAGGEQYF. CDR3 in DNA: TGTGCCAGCAGCTTATCATTTGGGCTAGCGGGAGGCGAGCAGTACTTC.

On this clone itself: The junction differs from germline at one of its ends, possibly a read error. This chain joins TRBV29-1 and TRBJ1-1, with 10 bases fitting TRBD1. Germline values: CDR1 SQVTM, CDR2 ANQGSEA. The CDR3 totals 14 residues. The CDR3 nucleotides are TGCAGCGTTCAAGACAGGGGGCGCAGCACTGAAGCTTTCTTT. Translating it yields CSVQDRGRSTEAFF.

The V gene is TRBV7-9, the J gene TRBJ2-2; D remains unclear. The CDR3 contains 14 residues. The V end was cut by 4 bases, the J end by 2 bases, with 8 bases between. Germline CDR1 is SEHNR and CDR2 is FQNEAQ (reference sequence). This CDR3 is CASSSRLNTGELFF. In DNA form, the CDR3 reads TGTGCCAGCAGCTCCCGCTTAAACACCGGGGAGCTGTTTTTT.

This clone was recorded only once. The genes are TRBV7-8 and TRBJ1-2; perhaps TRBD1 as D (5 bases). Germline V gene data show CDR1 as SGHVS and CDR2 as FQNEAQ. The V end lost 3 bases, the J end lost 7 bases, and 21 bases lay between the germline ends. The CDR3 extends over 16 amino acids. For the CDR3, the DNA is TGTGCCAGCAGCTTCACCCTCGGGGGGAGTATGGGTGGCTACACCTTC. Its translation: CASSFTLGGSMGGYTF.

The chain has TRBV2 and TRBJ2-5, with D perhaps TRBD1 (5 bases). CDR1 is SNHLY, CDR2 FYNNEI, per germline. The length of the CDR3 is 14 residues. Trimming stripped 5 bases from V and 4 bases from J, with 14 bases between. The chain's CDR3 is CASSIGQGGETQYF. CDR3 DNA sequence: TGTGCCAGCAGTATCGGGCAGGGTGGAGAGACCCAGTACTTC.

This sequence joins TRBV9 and TRBJ1-2, with 7 bases matching TRBD1. This CDR3 has 15 residues. Germline loops: CDR1 SGDLS, CDR2 YYNGEE. The trim removed 4 bases at V and 8 bases at J, leaving 14 bases unmatched. CDR3 amino acids: CASSPGGAGGVGYTF. The CDR3 nucleotides are TGTGCCAGCAGCCCCGGGGGTGCAGGGGGTGTAGGCTACACCTTC. The whole variable domain, filled in from reference TRBV9 and TRBJ1-2, reads DSGVTQTPKHLITATGQRVTLRCSPRSGDLSVYWYQQSLDQGLQFLIQYYNGEERAKGNILERFSAQQFPDLHSELNLSSLELGDSALYFCASSPGGAGGVGYTFGSGTRLTVV.

This clone occurred once. The CDR3 loop is CASSYSNQGGTGELFF. CDR3 DNA sequence: TGTGCCAGCAGTTACTCGAACCAGGGGGGCACCGGGGAGCTGTTTTTT. V usage is TRBV6-5 and J usage is TRBJ2-2, with D possibly matching TRBD1 (7 bases). Germline V lookup: CDR1 MNHEY, CDR2 SVGAGI. This CDR3 region has 16 residues. Deletions cut 0 bases from V and 4 bases from J, with 12 bases between.

The chain is built from TRBV7-9 and TRBJ2-5, with D unclear. Trimming removed 2 bases at V and 5 bases at J, with 12 bases between. This CDR3 has 14 residues. The germline V gene encodes CDR1 SEHNR and CDR2 FQNEAQ (reference sequence). The CDR3 sequence is CASSLRLGGETQYF. In DNA, the CDR3 is TGTGCCAGCAGCTTACGTCTAGGTGGTGAGACCCAGTACTTC.